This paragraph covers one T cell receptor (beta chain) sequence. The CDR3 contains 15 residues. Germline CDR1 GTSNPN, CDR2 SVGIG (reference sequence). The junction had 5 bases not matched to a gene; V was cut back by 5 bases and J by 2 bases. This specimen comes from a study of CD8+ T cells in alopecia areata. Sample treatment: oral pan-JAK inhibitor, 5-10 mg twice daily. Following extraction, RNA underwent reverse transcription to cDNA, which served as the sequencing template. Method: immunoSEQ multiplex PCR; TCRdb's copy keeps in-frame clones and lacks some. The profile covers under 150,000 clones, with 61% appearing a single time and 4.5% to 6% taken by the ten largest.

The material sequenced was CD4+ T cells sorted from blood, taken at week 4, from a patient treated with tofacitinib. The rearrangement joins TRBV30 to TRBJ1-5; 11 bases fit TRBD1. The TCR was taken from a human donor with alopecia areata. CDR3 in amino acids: CAWGQGAGGNQPQHF. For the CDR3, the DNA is TGTGCCTGGGGACAGGGGGCCGGCGGCAATCAGCCCCAGCATTTT.